The clone carrying this TCR beta chain turned up a few times. The data belong to a study of CD8 T cells in ankylosing spondylitis. Looked up from germline, CDR1 is LGHNA and CDR2 is YNFKEQ. Trimming at V came to 1 base and at J to 6 bases, leaving 4 bases not matched to a gene. The CDR3 totals 15 residues. TCRdb passed the 5' RACE reads through MiXCR, listing each CDR3 protein once. The table has about 320,000 distinct CDR3 sequences, about 9.9% seen once; the top ten hold roughly 9.5%. The chain employs TRBV4-2 and TRBJ1-1, with 11 positions matching TRBD1. Material: blood, either unsorted or a sorted T cell fraction (not recorded which). The receptor comes from a female donor with ankylosing spondylitis or in good health (not recorded which). CDR3 nucleotides: TGTGCCAGCAGCCAAGGGGACAGGGGGGTCTCTGAAGCTTTCTTT. Translation gives CASSQGDRGVSEAFF.